The 10 T cell receptor beta chains listed next were all sequenced from one sample in a study of CD8+ T cells in alopecia areata. RNA extraction was followed by reverse transcription into cDNA, which acted as the sequencing template. TCRdb's copy holds only in-frame clones and misses some; the assay was immunoSEQ multiplex PCR. The sample comprises under 150,000 clones, roughly 60% of which are singletons, and around 34% rests with the top ten. Sequenced: CD8+ T cells sorted from blood. These TCRs come from a human donor in good health.

The chain links TRBV28 to TRBJ1-4; 8 nucleotides align to TRBD1. CDR3 length equals 13 residues. Germline-derived CDR1 and CDR2 are MDHEN and SYDVKM. With 6 bases clipped from V and 5 bases from J, the junction kept 2 bases outside the gene matches. The CDR3 DNA is TGTGCCAGCAGAACAGGGGGAAATGAAAAACTGTTTTTT. Protein product: CASRTGGNEKLFF.

As DNA, the CDR3 is TGTGCCAGCAGTGAATTCAAGGGACAGCTGGCCGTGGAGACCCAGTACTTC. Its translation: CASSEFKGQLAVETQYF. V and J are TRBV25-1 and TRBJ2-5; TRBD1 agrees at 7 bases. CDR3 length: 17 residues. Germline CDR1 reads MGHDK; CDR2 reads SYGVNS. The V gene end was trimmed by 1 base and the J gene end by 5 bases; junction bases not matched to a gene: 13.

This clone was detected only once. The rearrangement uses TRBV27 and TRBJ2-1, with D uncertain. The CDR3 sequence is 12 residues long. The V end lost 10 bases, the J end lost 3 bases, and 10 bases lay between the germline ends. Looked up from germline, CDR1 is MNHEY and CDR2 is SMNVEV (reference sequence). Here the CDR3 DNA reads TGTGCCACATGGACGGACTACAATGAGCAGTTCTTC. Translation: CATWTDYNEQFF.

This chain uses TRBV2 with TRBJ2-5, with D possibly matching TRBD1 (6 bases). The CDR3 length is 13 residues. Germline values: CDR1 SNHLY, CDR2 FYNNEI. The V end lost 1 base, the J end lost 5 bases, and 8 bases lay between the germline ends. CDR3 DNA: TGTGCCAGCAGTGAAGGGGGGCGGGAGACCCAGTACTTC. It encodes CASSEGGRETQYF.

The chain is built from TRBV29-1 and TRBJ2-7; D not resolved. CDR1 is SQVTM, CDR2 ANQGSEA, per germline. Trimming took off 7 bases at V and 1 base at J, with 14 bases between the two ends. The CDR3 spans 13 residues. CDR3 DNA sequence: TGCAGCGCCCGAGTGGGAACGTCCTACGAGCAGTACTTC. Translation gives CSARVGTSYEQYF.

The gene calls are TRBV28 and TRBJ2-7, with D perhaps being TRBD1 or TRBD2 (5 bases each). The length of the CDR3 is 13 residues. Germline CDR1 reads MDHEN; CDR2 reads SYDVKM. Trimming cost V 4 bases and J 6 bases, with 13 bases left between them. The DNA of the CDR3 is TGTGCCAGCAGTTCCGGGGCCGAGGTCGAGCAGTACTTC. This encodes CASSSGAEVEQYF.

V usage is TRBV29-1 and J usage is TRBJ2-4; the match to TRBD2 covers 12 bases. Germline values: CDR1 SQVTM, CDR2 ANQGSEA. After removal of 1 base from V and 7 bases from J, the junction contained 17 bases not matched to a gene. This CDR3 is built from 19 residues. In DNA form, the CDR3 reads TGCAGCGTTGAAGGCCTACCCGTAGGGCTAGCGGGAGGGCGGAACATTCAGTACTTC. It specifies CSVEGLPVGLAGGRNIQYF.

J is TRBJ1-2 and V is TRBV19, with 7 bases aligning to TRBD1. V lost 4 bases and J lost 4; bases outside the gene matches: 3. The CDR3 has 13 residues. From germline, CDR1 is LNHDA and CDR2 SQIVND (reference sequence). The CDR3 loop reads CASSKGQLYGYTF. The CDR3 DNA reads as TGTGCCAGTAGTAAGGGACAGCTCTATGGCTACACCTTC.

The chain couples TRBV30 to TRBJ2-1, with 12 bases identical to TRBD2. The germline V gene has CDR1 GTSNPN and CDR2 SVGIG (reference sequence). Trimming cost V 1 base and J 8 bases; bases outside gene matches: 9. The CDR3 loop spans 16 amino acids. CDR3 residues: CAWSGETSGSLDEQFF. The CDR3 DNA reads as TGTGCCTGGAGTGGGGAGACTAGCGGGAGTTTGGATGAGCAGTTCTTC.

CDR3 coding DNA: TGTGCCAGCAGTTATACCGGGACAGGGGTACGCGAGCAGTACTTC. Translation gives CASSYTGTGVREQYF. V is TRBV2 and J is TRBJ2-7; 10 positions agree with TRBD1. The CDR3 runs to 15 residues. After removal of 5 bases from V and 6 bases from J, the junction contained 10 bases not matched to a gene. Germline assignment: CDR1 SNHLY and CDR2 FYNNEI.